The rows below give T cell receptor beta chains drawn from one sample of a study of CXCR3-negative and CXCR3-positive naive CD8 T cells. TCRdb reworked the 5' RACE reads into one entry per CDR3 protein, no DNA. With under 150,000 distinct CDR3 sequences in the sample, the ten largest clones hold 0.41%. Sequencing input: naive CXCR3+ CD8+ T cells from blood. The receptors originated from a human donor in good health. Some clones in this sample may be carry-over from other donors' samples. Each CDR3 is given with its conserved first and last residue.

j_gene	v_gene	CDR3aa
TRBJ2-7	TRBV6-5	CASSPDLGAYEQYF
TRBJ2-1	TRBV29-1	CSVLRGNSYNEQFF
TRBJ2-1	TRBV4-1	CASRAGVWSGLDEQFF
TRBJ2-7	TRBV6-6	CASSSSGYEQYF
TRBJ2-2	TRBV19	CASMPLTGELFF
TRBJ2-3	TRBV7-8	CASSLRITDTQYF
TRBJ1-2	TRBV5-1	CASSTTGHGSTF
TRBJ2-7	TRBV10-3	CAISDPYEQYF
TRBJ1-1	TRBV29-1	CSGTIRGTEAFF
TRBJ2-7	TRBV7-9	CASSPPPGQGAVEQYF
TRBJ2-7	TRBV6-5	CASRYGTGYEQYF
TRBJ2-5	TRBV9	CASSEGQGYETQYF
TRBJ1-2	TRBV13	CASSSRGRTNYGYTF
TRBJ1-1	TRBV9	CASSGDPRGAGTGFTEAFF
TRBJ1-1	TRBV6-5	CASSSPQGGETEAFF
TRBJ2-2	TRBV7-9	CASSLRQNTGELFF
TRBJ1-4	TRBV7-6	CASSSMDRRNEKLFF
TRBJ2-3	TRBV28	CAASSTDTQYF
TRBJ1-3	TRBV7-2	CASSPYSSGNTIYF
TRBJ2-7	TRBV9	CASSVEGDSGSYEQYF
TRBJ2-7	TRBV20-1	CSARDRGLAGRFEQYF
TRBJ2-3	TRBV7-9	CASSATLLAALDTQYF
TRBJ2-5	TRBV14	CASSQGWGKETQYF
TRBJ1-4	TRBV6-1	CASRTHEATNEKLFF
TRBJ1-1	TRBV7-2	CASSLAPGERFNTEAFF
TRBJ2-3	TRBV11-2	CASSSFGADTDTQYF
TRBJ2-1	TRBV7-8	CASSLEGGLAGIYNEQFF
TRBJ1-5	TRBV12-3/TRBV12-4	CASTTGTGLFGPQHF
TRBJ2-7	TRBV28	CASSFGGGVEQYF
TRBJ2-7	TRBV23-1	CASSHSDPNSYEQYF
TRBJ2-2	TRBV6-6	CASSYGRTSSNTGELFF
TRBJ2-7	TRBV7-2	CASSYLAGSHDEQYF
TRBJ2-1	TRBV9	CASSVTKTLSSYNEQFF
TRBJ2-5	TRBV9	CASSVRRVGETQYF
TRBJ1-3	TRBV19	CASSIGRNSPGNTIYF
TRBJ2-1	TRBV4-1	CASSLTGVRGDEQFF
TRBJ2-5	TRBV6-2/TRBV6-3	CASTLPMASPQETQYF
TRBJ2-5	TRBV20-1	CSALTGVQETQYF
TRBJ2-7	TRBV12-3/TRBV12-4	CASSLGQGFYEQYF
TRBJ2-1	TRBV13	CASSPADRGAYNEQFF
TRBJ2-1	TRBV6-2/TRBV6-3	CASSPTGGTYNEQFF
TRBJ2-3	TRBV28	CASSPGLITDTQYF
TRBJ2-1	TRBV7-2	CASSTRGTSVGNEQFF
TRBJ2-3	TRBV25-1	CASSLGTGTDTQYF
TRBJ2-1	TRBV5-1	CASSLADAFPSYEQFF
TRBJ1-1	TRBV29-1	CSVGGQGGTEAFF
TRBJ2-5	TRBV7-9	CASSLDIQQETQYF
TRBJ2-1	TRBV7-9	CASGGEGNEQFF
TRBJ2-1	TRBV2	CASSVAYNEQFF
TRBJ2-5	TRBV15	CATSREAGRGQETQYF
TRBJ2-1	TRBV21-1	CASSEKTWTSGSYNEQFF